These T cell receptor beta chains were read from a single sample in a study of beta chain features in type 1 diabetes. Sequencing used immunoSEQ multiplex PCR; TCRdb keeps in-frame clones, though not all of them. The table lists about 290,000 clones, under 8.5% of them singletons. Sequenced: central memory CD4+ T cells from blood. The receptors stem from a woman aged 18-35 years in good health. Each CDR3 is given with its conserved first and last residue. A D gene is named only where the DNA matches it firmly. The size entry is marked missing in some rows and otherwise reads once, few, many or a size class.

clone_size j_call d_call v_call cdr3_nt cdr3_aa
NA TRBJ1-1 NA TRBV9 TGTGCCAGCAGCGTAGATCCCGTTTTTGCAGGCCCTGTTGCTTTCTTT CASSVDPVFAGPVAFF
few TRBJ2-3 NA TRBV9 TGTGCCAGCAGCCCGGGGCCTACAGATACGCAGTATTTT CASSPGPTDTQYF
few TRBJ1-2 NA TRBV5-6 TGTGCCAGCAGCCCTGGGGGGACTGGCTACACCTTC CASSPGGTGYTF
many TRBJ2-4 NA TRBV5-1 TGCGCCAGCAGCTTAGACATGCGTCTAGCCAAAAACATTCAGTACTTC CASSLDMRLAKNIQYF
few TRBJ2-1 TRBD2 TRBV19 TGTGCCAGTAGTATTGGCGGGAGTGGTTACAATGAGCAGTTCTTC CASSIGGSGYNEQFF
NA TRBJ1-1 NA TRBV7-2 TGTGCCAGCAGCTTCTTACCTACGGTGAACACTGAAGCTTTCTTT CASSFLPTVNTEAFF
few TRBJ2-7 NA TRBV11-2 TGTGCCAGCAGCTTAGGCGGCGGGAACTACGAGCAGTACTTC CASSLGGGNYEQYF
NA TRBJ1-1 NA TRBV18 TGTGCCACCCAATCGGCAGCAAAGAACACTGAAGCTTTCTTT CATQSAAKNTEAFF
NA TRBJ2-7 NA TRBV6-6 TGTGCCACCCAGCAGGGGTCCCTCTCCTACGAGCAGTACTTC CATQQGSLSYEQYF
NA TRBJ2-3 NA TRBV6-5 TGTGCCAGCAAGGGGTACCCCAGCACAGATACGCAGTATTTT CASKGYPSTDTQYF
once TRBJ1-2 NA TRBV5-6 TGTGCCAGCAGCTTGTCAGGGGTCGACTATGGCTACACCTTC CASSLSGVDYGYTF
few TRBJ1-2 NA TRBV10-3 TGTGCCATCAGTGAGGACGGGAACTATGGCTACACCTTC CAISEDGNYGYTF
few TRBJ1-1 NA TRBV30 TGTGCCTGGAGTGTACTAAGGGGGTCGACTGAAGCTTTCTTT CAWSVLRGSTEAFF
NA TRBJ1-2 NA TRBV6-6 TGTGCCAGCCGTAGGGGTCATGCCAACTATGGCTACACCTTC CASRRGHANYGYTF
few TRBJ1-3 NA TRBV14 TGTGCCAGCAGCCAAGGATGGGCTGTTGGAAACACCATATATTTT CASSQGWAVGNTIYF
few TRBJ2-1 TRBD1 TRBV7-3 TGTGCCAGCAGCTTAGACAGGGAAGAGTACAATGAGCAGTTCTTC CASSLDREEYNEQFF
many TRBJ1-2 TRBD1 TRBV11-1 TGTGCCAGCAGCCTACAGGGGGCCGATGGCTACACCTTC CASSLQGADGYTF
NA TRBJ2-3 TRBD2 TRBV11-3 TGTGCCAGCAGCTTGAGCGGGACTAGCGGGATGATGCAGTATTTT CASSLSGTSGMMQYF
many TRBJ2-5 TRBD1 TRBV29-1 TGCAGCGTTAGACAGGGTGGGGAGACCCAGTACTTC CSVRQGGETQYF
few TRBJ2-1 TRBD2 TRBV7-9 TGTGCCAGCAGCTTTACTAGCGACTACAATGAGCAGTTCTTC CASSFTSDYNEQFF
few TRBJ2-5 TRBD1 TRBV28 TGTGCCAGCAGTTACCGGGGACAGGCAAAAGAGACCCAGTACTTC CASSYRGQAKETQYF
few TRBJ2-1 NA TRBV18 TGTGCCAGCTCACCAAGGGCGTCCTCCTACAATGAGCAGTTCTTC CASSPRASSYNEQFF